The 20 T cell receptor beta chains below all came from one sample that was sequenced in a study of early T cells in non-severe SARS-CoV-2 infection. TCRdb itself ran the 5' RACE reads through MiXCR, one entry per CDR3 protein. The sample holds 85,000 to 100,000 distinct CDR3 sequences, approximately 13% seen once. The sequenced sample consisted of whole blood. Receptors originate from an adult who was a healthcare worker with PCR-confirmed SARS-CoV-2 infection or an uninfected control (not recorded which).

There are many counts of this clonotype. This chain uses TRBV7-8 with TRBJ1-4, with D possibly TRBD1 on 6 matching bases. Germline V CDR1 and CDR2: SGHVS, FQNEAQ. Trimming left V 6 bases short and J 0 bases short, with 11 bases between. The CDR3 contains 15 residues. The CDR3 sequence: CASRGGGPTNEKLFF. CDR3 in DNA: TGTGCCAGCAGAGGGGGAGGACCAACTAATGAAAAACTGTTTTTT.

The J gene is TRBJ1-1, the V gene TRBV6-2 or TRBV6-3, with D possibly being TRBD1 (6 bases). Germline values: CDR1 MNHEY, CDR2 SVGEGT. The ends were cut back, 2 bases at V and 11 bases at J, with 21 bases in the middle. This CDR3 region has 15 residues. CDR3 sequence: CASSYPPGDGGRAFF. The CDR3 DNA reads TGTGCCAGCAGTTACCCCCCAGGGGACGGAGGTCGGGCTTTCTTT.

The genes are TRBV5-1 and TRBJ2-3, with TRBD2 matching 14 bases. V lost 3 bases to trimming and J lost 3 bases; unmatched junction nucleotides: 3. The CDR3 is made up of 16 amino acids. Germline CDR1 reads SGHRS; CDR2 reads YFSETQ. CDR3 in DNA: TGCGCCAGCAGCTCGGGACTAGCGGGGGATACAGATACGCAGTATTTT. This translates into CASSSGLAGDTDTQYF.

Only a few counts were recorded for this clonotype. The V and J genes are TRBV19 and TRBJ1-5; maybe TRBD1 (5 bases). In germline, CDR1 is LNHDA, CDR2 SQIVND (reference sequence). Between the trimmed V and J ends, which lost 9 bases and 7 bases, there was a span of 19 bases. CDR3 length: 14 residues. CDR3 sequence reads: CASSKAGVNQPQHF. The CDR3 DNA follows: TGTGCCAGCTCGAAGGCGGGGGTTAACCAGCCCCAGCATTTT.

The V gene is TRBV28, the J gene TRBJ2-1; the D is unclear. The CDR3 loop spans 13 amino acids. Looked up from germline, CDR1 is MDHEN and CDR2 is SYDVKM. The V end lost 7 bases, the J end lost 9 bases, and 16 bases lay between the germline ends. CDR3: CASTFTGWGEQFF. In nucleotides, the CDR3 is TGTGCCAGCACCTTCACCGGGTGGGGTGAGCAGTTCTTC.

This clonotype turned up a few times. The genes are TRBV20-1 and TRBJ1-2, with 7 bases lining up with TRBD1. The ends lost 4 bases at V and 8 bases at J; junction bases unmatched: 10. Germline V gene sequence: CDR1 DFQATT, CDR2 SNEGSKA (reference sequence). This CDR3 is 13 amino acids long. The CDR3 nucleotides read TGCAGTGCTACCGACCCAGGGGGGGTCGGCTACACCTTC. Protein: CSATDPGGVGYTF.

This clonotype was detected ten times or more. J is TRBJ2-1 and V is TRBV20-1, with D possibly being TRBD1 or TRBD2 (5 bases each). The CDR3 extends over 16 amino acids. Germline V CDR1 and CDR2: DFQATT, SNEGSKA (reference sequence). The ends were cut back, 6 bases at V and 4 bases at J, with 22 bases in the middle. The CDR3 DNA reads as TGCAGTGCCGAACGCCCTACCGGGACCGCTTACAATGAGCAGTTCTTC. As protein: CSAERPTGTAYNEQFF.

The sample holds many counts of this clonotype. The J gene is TRBJ2-3, the V gene TRBV29-1, with a possible D match to TRBD1 (5 bases). The CDR3 has 13 amino acids. CDR1 SQVTM and CDR2 ANQGSEA come from the germline V gene. CDR3 protein: CTSWGSHTDTQYF. The CDR3 DNA reads TGCACCTCTTGGGGCAGCCACACAGATACGCAGTATTTT.

The gene calls are TRBV6-1 and TRBJ1-1; 7 nucleotides align to TRBD1. The V gene's germline CDR1 is MNHNS and CDR2 SASEGT. This CDR3 is 14 amino acids long. The ends lost 9 bases at V and 3 bases at J; junction bases unmatched: 10. The CDR3 region is CASIQGGLDTEAFF. CDR3 DNA sequence: TGTGCCAGTATCCAGGGGGGCCTGGACACTGAAGCTTTCTTT.

The sample holds many counts of this clonotype. The chain carries TRBV6-2 or TRBV6-3 and TRBJ2-5; D unclear. Germline CDR1 is MNHEY and CDR2 is SVGEGT. Deletions cut 8 bases from V and 5 bases from J, with 18 bases between. The length of the CDR3 is 14 residues. The chain's CDR3 is CASSNTYSTETQYF. Here the CDR3 DNA reads TGTGCCAGCTCCAACACCTACTCGACGGAGACCCAGTACTTC.

This clonotype was seen repeatedly, ten times or more. The CDR3 coding sequence is TGCAGCGTTCGATTGACAGGGTGGGCCGGGGAGCTGTTTTTT. This translates into CSVRLTGWAGELFF. J is TRBJ2-2 and V is TRBV29-1; TRBD1 agrees at 7 bases. The germline CDR1 and CDR2 sequences are SQVTM and ANQGSEA. The J segment lost 6 bases and the V segment lost 5 bases, leaving 9 bases of the junction unmatched. The CDR3 consists of 14 residues.

This clonotype was observed a few times. The chain carries TRBV29-1 and TRBJ1-1; D not resolved. The CDR3 runs to 10 residues. The V end was cut by 4 bases, the J end by 6 bases, with 6 bases between. Germline V gene sequence: CDR1 SQVTM, CDR2 ANQGSEA. This chain's CDR3 is CSVGPSEAFF. The CDR3 DNA reads TGCAGCGTTGGACCCTCTGAAGCTTTCTTT.

This clonotype occurred a few times. The genes are TRBV5-5 and TRBJ2-2; 8 bases map to TRBD1. Germline loops: CDR1 SGHKS, CDR2 YYEKEE (reference sequence). The CDR3 contains 16 residues. The V and J ends lost 2 bases and 3 bases, in that order; junction bases with no gene match: 6. The CDR3 sequence: CASSLRTGLDTGELFF. The DNA for the CDR3 is TGTGCCAGCAGCTTAAGGACAGGGTTAGACACCGGGGAGCTGTTTTTT.

The sample holds many counts of this clonotype. The chain combines TRBV5-6 with TRBJ2-7, with TRBD2 as a possible D gene (6 bases). Germline V gene sequence: CDR1 SGHDT, CDR2 YYEEEE. Between the trimmed V and J ends, which lost 1 base and 5 bases, there was a span of 7 bases. The CDR3 spans 12 residues. For the CDR3, the DNA is TGTGCCAGCAGCTTGTGGACTAACGAGCAGTACTTC. Its protein product is CASSLWTNEQYF.

The rearrangement joins TRBV29-1 to TRBJ1-3, with D possibly TRBD1 on 5 matching bases. Trimming shortened V by 5 bases and J by 2 bases, and 13 bases separated the two germline ends. The germline gives CDR1 SQVTM, CDR2 ANQGSEA. This CDR3 region has 14 residues. Written as DNA, the CDR3 is TGCAGCGTTTCTGAGGGGTCGGCTGGAAACACCATATATTTT. This sequence encodes CSVSEGSAGNTIYF. The full variable domain, rest sourced from reference TRBV29-1 and TRBJ1-3, is SAVISQKPSRDICQRGTSLTIQCQVDSQVTMMFWYRQQPGQSLTLIATANQGSEATYESGFVIDKFPISRPNLTFSTLTVSNMSPEDSSIYLCSVSEGSAGNTIYFGEGSWLTVV.

The chain combines TRBV20-1 with TRBJ2-7, with D uncertain. V shed 0 bases and J shed 6 bases, with 12 bases lying between them. The germline V gene has CDR1 DFQATT and CDR2 SNEGSKA (reference sequence). The CDR3 runs to 13 residues. This chain's CDR3 is CSARDMRQIEQYF. In nucleotides, the CDR3 is TGCAGTGCTAGAGATATGAGACAAATCGAGCAGTACTTC.

This clonotype came up a few times. The rearrangement joins TRBV28 to TRBJ2-7; TRBD1 aligns across 7 bases. The CDR3 contains 15 residues. Germline lookup yields CDR1 MDHEN and CDR2 SYDVKM. V was pared by 4 bases and J by 0 bases, with 6 bases of the junction left unmatched. The DNA of the CDR3 is TGTGCCAGCAGTTCACCGGGACAGACCTCCTACGAGCAGTACTTC. Amino acids: CASSSPGQTSYEQYF.

The chain employs TRBV7-8 and TRBJ2-7; a weak D match, TRBD2 (6 bases). This CDR3 comprises 14 residues. CDR1 is SGHVS, CDR2 FQNEAQ, per germline. Deletions cut 0 bases from V and 3 bases from J, with 9 bases between. The CDR3 region is CASSLASGDYEQYF. CDR3 DNA: TGTGCCAGCAGCTTAGCGTCGGGGGACTACGAGCAGTACTTC. The full variable domain, in which reference TRBV7-8 and TRBJ2-7 provide the parts outside the CDR3, is GAGVSQSPRYKVAKRGQDVALRCDPISGHVSLFWYQQALGQGPEFLTYFQNEAQLDKSGLPSDRFFAERPEGSVSTLKIQRTQQEDSAVYLCASSLASGDYEQYFGPGTRLTVT.

This clonotype was found a few times. The chain carries TRBV20-1 and TRBJ1-2; 7 bases agree with TRBD1. Per germline, CDR1 DFQATT and CDR2 SNEGSKA (reference sequence). This CDR3 spans 12 amino acids. J was trimmed by 7 bases and V by 3 bases; bases with no gene match: 5. CDR3 in amino acids: CSASRGLGGYTF. CDR3 sequence (DNA): TGCAGTGCTAGTAGGGGGCTAGGTGGCTACACCTTC.

The CDR3 sequence: CASSSGTSGGPREQFF. The CDR3 region has the DNA TGTGCCAGCAGTTCCGGGACTAGCGGGGGGCCGAGAGAGCAGTTCTTC. The V gene is TRBV12-3 or TRBV12-4, the J gene TRBJ2-1; 15 bases are shared with TRBD2. This CDR3 spans 16 amino acids. J gave up 10 bases and V 4 bases, and 8 bases lay outside the gene matches.